The rows below give T cell receptor beta chains drawn from one sample of a study of tumor-infiltrating lymphocytes in primary liver carcinoma. TCRdb analysed the multiplex PCR reads with MiXCR anew, one entry per CDR3 protein. The sample records 300,000 to 350,000 distinct CDR3 sequences, more than 55% being singletons. The source material was peripheral blood. All receptors derive from a woman aged 25-40 years with primary liver carcinoma and hepatitis B virus infection. CDR3s include the opening cysteine and the closing phenylalanine or tryptophan. The order of the fields is CDR3 DNA, CDR3 protein, J gene, D gene, V gene, clone size. D genes are given only for firm matches. Clone size is shown for a subset of rows, as once, few, many or a class of expanded clone.

TGTGCCAGCAGCTCACTCCAAGTACATAACACAGATACGCAGTATTTT	CASSSLQVHNTDTQYF	TRBJ2-3	.	TRBV7-8	.
TGTGCCAGCAGCCCCGGGCCCCACGAGCAGTACTTC	CASSPGPHEQYF	TRBJ2-7	.	TRBV12-3/TRBV12-4	many
TGTGCCAGCAGCTTAGTTGGGGGAGAGCAGTTCTTC	CASSLVGGEQFF	TRBJ2-1	.	TRBV7-9	.
TGTGCCAGCAGCTCTGGACAGGGTGGAGAGAACACTGAAGCTTTCTTT	CASSSGQGGENTEAFF	TRBJ1-1	TRBD1	TRBV7-9	.
TGTGCCAGCAGCTTAAACTCTTGGGGTGGGGAGCAGTACTTC	CASSLNSWGGEQYF	TRBJ2-7	.	TRBV11-2	many
TGTGCCAGTAGTATCCCGGGAGGCCCCAATGAGCAGTTCTTC	CASSIPGGPNEQFF	TRBJ2-1	TRBD2	TRBV19	.
TGCAGCGGCCGAGGGTCAGAGACCCAGTACTTC	CSGRGSETQYF	TRBJ2-5	.	TRBV29-1	many
TGTGCCAGCAGACGGACTAGCGGCGCTGGGGGGGAGCTGTTTTTT	CASRRTSGAGGELFF	TRBJ2-2	TRBD2	TRBV2	once
TGTACCAGCGCCCGGGACAATGGGGCACCCCTCCACTTT	CTSARDNGAPLHF	TRBJ1-6	.	TRBV7-3	once
TGTGCCAGCAGTCCCCCCGCAACGGGAGAGACCCAGTACTTC	CASSPPATGETQYF	TRBJ2-5	.	TRBV6-1	.
TGTGCCAGCAGCTTAGGCAGGGGGCCTGAAAACATTCAGTACTTC	CASSLGRGPENIQYF	TRBJ2-4	TRBD1	TRBV7-9	.
TGCGCCAGCAGTCCGGATAGCACAGATACGCAGTGTTTT	CASSPDSTDTQCF	TRBJ2-3	.	TRBV4-1	.
TGTGCCACGGATCCGGGACTAGCGGGAGCAGAGACCCAGTACTTC	CATDPGLAGAETQYF	TRBJ2-5	TRBD2	TRBV10-3	few
TGTGCCAGCAGCCCCTCCCTGAACGCCGGGGAACTGTTTTTT	CASSPSLNAGELFF	TRBJ2-2	.	TRBV11-2	once
TGTGCCAGCAGCTGGGCAGGGGGCACTGGGACCCAGTACTTC	CASSWAGGTGTQYF	TRBJ2-5	TRBD1	TRBV11-1	medium-sized
TGTGCCAGCAGACTAGCGGGAAACAGGCCCTACGAGCAGTACTTC	CASRLAGNRPYEQYF	TRBJ2-7	TRBD2	TRBV6-2/TRBV6-3	few
TGTGCCAGTAGTAAGGGGACGGATGGCTACACCTTC	CASSKGTDGYTF	TRBJ1-2	.	TRBV19	.
TGTGCCAACAGCTTTGATAGCATTCATTACTTC	CANSFDSIHYF	TRBJ2-4	.	TRBV11-2	.
TGTGCCAGCAGTTACTCGACAGATCATGAAGCTTTCTTT	CASSYSTDHEAFF	TRBJ1-1	.	TRBV6-5	few
TGTGCCAGCAGCTTAGTTCCAGGCAGGGCATTTGTCGATGAGCAGTTCTTC	CASSLVPGRAFVDEQFF	TRBJ2-1	.	TRBV7-8	few
TGTGCCAGCAGCCAAACGGTGAACGCGAACACCGGGGAGCTGTTTTTT	CASSQTVNANTGELFF	TRBJ2-2	.	TRBV6-5	many
TGTGCCAGCAGCCGCTCGATGGGAGGGTATGGCTACACCTTC	CASSRSMGGYGYTF	TRBJ1-2	.	TRBV12-3/TRBV12-4	many
TGCGCCAGCAGCTTGGCACCGGCCTCGGGAGAGCAGTACTTC	CASSLAPASGEQYF	TRBJ2-7	.	TRBV5-1	.
TGCGCCAGCAGCCTTATCCCGGGGTATGGCAATGTGCTGTTCTTC	CASSLIPGYGNVLFF	TRBJ2-1	.	TRBV4-1	.
TGCGCCAGCAGTGCTGAGTTGGAGATCTATAGCTACGCCTTC	CASSAELEIYSYAF	TRBJ1-2	.	TRBV4-3	.
TGTGCCAGCAGCGCCGTTGTGTTTATGAACACTGAAGCTTTCTTT	CASSAVVFMNTEAFF	TRBJ1-1	.	TRBV7-9	.